The 7 T cell receptor beta chains listed next were all sequenced from one sample in a study of response to subunit inactivated influenza vaccine. MiXCR was run by TCRdb on the RT-PCR reads, yielding one entry per CDR3 protein. The data show about 780,000 distinct CDR3 sequences, roughly 20% seen once. This material consisted of PBMCs from blood, taken roughly 5 days after vaccination. These receptors were taken from a middle-aged man who received an inactivated influenza vaccine.

This clonotype showed up just a few times. The rearrangement links TRBV20-1 to TRBJ2-7; perhaps TRBD2 as D (6 bases). The V end was cut by 0 bases, the J end by 0 bases, with 9 bases between. Germline V CDR1 and CDR2: DFQATT, SNEGSKA (reference sequence). This CDR3 has 14 residues. CDR3 sequence reads: CSARDRRGSYEQYF. The CDR3 nucleotides are TGCAGTGCTAGAGATAGGCGGGGCTCCTACGAGCAGTACTTC.

This clonotype was observed a handful of times. V and J are TRBV11-2 and TRBJ2-1, with 8 bases fitting TRBD2. This CDR3 spans 18 amino acids. In germline, CDR1 is SGHAT, CDR2 FQNNGV. V shed 6 bases and J 0 bases; nucleotides not matched to a gene: 13. CDR3 nucleotides: TGTGCCAGCAGAGACCGAGGGGTAGCGGGGAGCTCCTACAATGAGCAGTTCTTC. This gives the protein CASRDRGVAGSSYNEQFF.

The chain recombines TRBV29-1 with TRBJ2-2; D possibly corresponds to TRBD2 (6 bases). The germline CDR1 and CDR2 sequences are SQVTM and ANQGSEA. Deletions cut 8 bases from V and 0 bases from J, with 13 bases between. The length of the CDR3 is 14 residues. In DNA, the CDR3 is TGCAGCATACTAGCTTTCCCGAACACCGGGGAGCTGTTTTTT. This sequence encodes CSILAFPNTGELFF.

This clonotype was detected only a few times. The chain is built from TRBV9 and TRBJ1-1, with D hard to call. This CDR3 is 14 amino acids long. The germline V gene has CDR1 SGDLS and CDR2 YYNGEE. V lost 0 bases to trimming and J lost 0 bases, with 6 bases between them. The CDR3 region is CASSVEGLNTEAFF. DNA for the CDR3: TGTGCCAGCAGCGTAGAAGGGTTGAACACTGAAGCTTTCTTT.

This clonotype has a single count. The rearrangement joins TRBV27 to TRBJ2-3, with D possibly called TRBD1 or TRBD2 (6 bases each). This CDR3 comprises 17 residues. V lost 5 bases to trimming and J lost 1 base, with 19 bases between them. Germline lookup yields CDR1 MNHEY and CDR2 SMNVEV (reference sequence). This CDR3 reads CASSPYSWGAGTDTQYF. The CDR3, as DNA: TGTGCCAGCAGTCCCTATTCGTGGGGGGCGGGCACAGATACGCAGTATTTT.

The V gene is TRBV7-2, the J gene TRBJ2-7; TRBD2 matches at 8 bases. J gave up 9 bases and V 5 bases, and 12 bases lay outside the gene matches. Germline lookup yields CDR1 SGHTA and CDR2 FQGNSA. The CDR3 spans 14 residues. The CDR3 nucleotides read TGTGCCAGCAGCCAACGTCCGCAGACTAGCGTGCAGTACTTC. This encodes CASSQRPQTSVQYF.

This clonotype was counted between two and nine times. The chain carries TRBV28 and TRBJ2-1; D is possibly TRBD1 or TRBD2 (5 bases each). CDR1 and CDR2 from the germline V gene are MDHEN and SYDVKM. The CDR3 totals 16 residues. Trimming pared 3 bases from V and 9 bases from J, leaving 21 bases between. CDR3 coding DNA: TGTGCCAGCAGTTTTTATTTAACCCCGGGAAGGGGTGAGCAGTTCTTC. It yields the protein CASSFYLTPGRGEQFF.